The 12 T cell receptor beta chains below all came from one sample that was sequenced in a study of T-cell reconstitution after alpha-beta-depleted transplantation in children. Preparation of the TCRbeta library used unique molecular identifiers. TCRdb fed the PCR reads into MiXCR, producing one record per CDR3 protein. The sample includes around 490,000 distinct CDR3 sequences, around 10% seen only once; the top ten take 14%. The sample consisted of PBMCs, mostly from graft donor cells, taken 180 days after TCRalphabeta/CD19-depleted stem cell transplant. These receptor sequences come from a female patient between 2 and 15 years old who had a stem cell transplant for aplastic anemia, so the T cells may come from the graft donor.

V is TRBV9 and J is TRBJ2-6; D uncertain. Germline V gene data show CDR1 as SGDLS and CDR2 as YYNGEE. CDR3 length: 17 amino acids. V lost 0 bases and J 0 bases, leaving 10 bases between the germline ends. The CDR3 spells CASSVAVSYSGANVLTF. The CDR3 DNA reads TGTGCCAGCAGCGTAGCGGTCTCCTACTCTGGGGCCAACGTCCTGACTTTC.

This clonotype showed up just a few times. The chain employs TRBV15 and TRBJ2-1; 9 nucleotides align to TRBD2. Losses at the gene ends were 1 base for V and 0 bases for J; bases not matched to a gene: 7. This CDR3 is 18 amino acids long. The germline gives CDR1 LNHNV, CDR2 YYDKDF (reference sequence). DNA of the CDR3: TGTGCCACCAGCAGAGTGACTAGCGGTCCTAGCTCCTACAATGAGCAGTTCTTC. Protein product: CATSRVTSGPSSYNEQFF. The whole variable domain, filled in from reference TRBV15 and TRBJ2-1, reads DAMVIQNPRYQVTQFGKPVTLSCSQTLNHNVMYWYQQKSSQAPKLLFHYYDKDFNNEADTPDNFQSRRPNTSFCFLDIRSPGLGDTAMYLCATSRVTSGPSSYNEQFFGPGTRLTVL.

This clonotype was picked up many times. This chain links TRBV12-3 or TRBV12-4 with TRBJ1-1; 7 nucleotides match TRBD1. J was trimmed by 5 bases and V by 7 bases; bases with no gene match: 16. The CDR3 is 16 amino acids. Written as DNA, the CDR3 is TGTGCCAGCACCTGGAGACAGGGTAGGGTATGGACTGAAGCTTTCTTT. This sequence encodes CASTWRQGRVWTEAFF.

This clonotype has just a few counts. The rearrangement joins TRBV7-9 to TRBJ2-3; D is uncertain. Germline CDR1 and CDR2: SEHNR and FQNEAQ (reference sequence). This CDR3 is built from 14 residues. V was shortened by 4 bases and J by 2 bases, with 10 bases between the two germline ends. The CDR3 DNA follows: TGTGCCAGCAGCTCAAGTTCGGCCACAGATACGCAGTATTTT. Amino acid sequence: CASSSSSATDTQYF.

This clonotype was seen more than once but under ten times. The V and J genes are TRBV6-2 or TRBV6-3 and TRBJ2-7; possibly TRBD1 for D (6 bases). Per the germline V gene, CDR1 is MNHEY and CDR2 is SVGEGT. The length of the CDR3 is 13 residues. Trimming cost V 2 bases and J 4 bases, with 9 bases left between them. The CDR3 coding sequence is TGTGCCAGCAGTTACAGGGGGATATACGAGCAGTACGTC. Translation: CASSYRGIYEQYV.

This clonotype was picked up a small number of times. The chain combines TRBV27 with TRBJ2-2, with D possibly being TRBD2 (5 bases). Per germline, CDR1 MNHEY and CDR2 SMNVEV (reference sequence). This CDR3 region has 10 residues. The V end lost 11 bases, the J end lost 6 bases, and 7 bases lay between the germline ends. The DNA of the CDR3 is TGTGCCGTCGGGGCCGGGGAGCTGTTTTTT. As protein: CAVGAGELFF.

This chain joins TRBV4-3 and TRBJ1-6, with a possible D match to TRBD1 (5 bases). Trimming shortened V by 6 bases and J by 10 bases, and 16 bases separated the two germline ends. This CDR3 has 14 amino acids. Per the germline V gene, CDR1 is LGHNA and CDR2 is YSLEER. CDR3 DNA sequence: TGCGCCAGCAGTAAACGGCCCAGGGACTCACCCCTCCACTTT. Translation gives CASSKRPRDSPLHF.

V and J are TRBV2 and TRBJ2-4, with TRBD1 matching over 10 bases. Germline CDR1 SNHLY, CDR2 FYNNEI. The CDR3 totals 17 residues. The J segment lost 8 bases and the V segment lost 6 bases, leaving 16 bases of the junction unmatched. The CDR3 region has the DNA TGTGCCAGCAGCGGGACAGGGGCCCAACGGAGGTTCGACATTCAGTACTTC. It codes for CASSGTGAQRRFDIQYF.

This chain links TRBV19 with TRBJ1-3, with D unclear. There are 14 residues in the CDR3. Trimming took 6 bases from V and 0 from J, leaving 9 bases between them. From germline, CDR1 is LNHDA and CDR2 SQIVND (reference sequence). In nucleotides, the CDR3 is TGTGCCAGTAGGGTCCAGAACTCTGGAAACACCATATATTTT. Residues: CASRVQNSGNTIYF. The variable domain in full, with the rest retrieved from reference TRBV19 and TRBJ1-3, is DGGITQSPKYLFRKEGQNVTLSCEQNLNHDAMYWYRQDPGQGLRLIYYSQIVNDFQKGDIAEGYSVSREKKESFPLTVTSAQKNPTAFYLCASRVQNSGNTIYFGEGSWLTVV.

By frequency in the sample, this clonotype is medium-sized. V usage is TRBV5-1 and J usage is TRBJ2-1; 8 bases line up with TRBD2. The CDR3 is 17 amino acids. CDR1 is SGHRS and CDR2 is YFSETQ in the germline V gene. Trimming took 5 bases from V and 5 from J; bases not matched to a gene: 15. The CDR3: CASSRPAASGPNNEQFF. CDR3 bases: TGCGCCAGCAGTCGACCTGCGGCTAGCGGGCCTAACAATGAGCAGTTCTTC.

V usage is TRBV7-8 and J usage is TRBJ2-2; no clear D gene. The CDR3 consists of 13 residues. The germline V and J ends were trimmed by 4 bases and 11 bases, with 14 bases remaining between them. Germline-derived CDR1 and CDR2 are SGHVS and FQNEAQ. As DNA, the CDR3 is TGTGCCAGCAGCTACCCTGGGGTGTCTGAGCTGTTTTTT. Protein product: CASSYPGVSELFF.

Here the CDR3 reads CAISDPPLAGGADEQFF. DNA of the CDR3: TGTGCCATCAGTGATCCCCCACTAGCGGGAGGGGCCGATGAGCAGTTCTTC. The rearrangement links TRBV10-3 to TRBJ2-1; 13 positions agree with TRBD2. This CDR3 is 17 amino acids long. After removal of 3 bases from V and 8 bases from J, the junction contained 10 bases not matched to a gene. Germline V gene lookup returns CDR1 ENHRY and CDR2 SYGVKD.